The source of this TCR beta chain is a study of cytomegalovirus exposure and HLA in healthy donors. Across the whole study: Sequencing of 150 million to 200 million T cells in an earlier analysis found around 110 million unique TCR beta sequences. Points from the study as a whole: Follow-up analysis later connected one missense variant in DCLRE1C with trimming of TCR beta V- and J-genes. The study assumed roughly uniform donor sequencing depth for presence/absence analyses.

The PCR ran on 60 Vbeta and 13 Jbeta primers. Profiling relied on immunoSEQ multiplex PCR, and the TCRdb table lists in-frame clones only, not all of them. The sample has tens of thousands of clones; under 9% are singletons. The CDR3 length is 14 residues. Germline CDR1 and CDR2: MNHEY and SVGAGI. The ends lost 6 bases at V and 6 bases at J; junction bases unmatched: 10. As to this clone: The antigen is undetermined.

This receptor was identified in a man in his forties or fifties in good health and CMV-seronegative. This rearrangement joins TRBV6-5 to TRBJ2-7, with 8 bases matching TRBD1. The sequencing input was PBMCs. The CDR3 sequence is CASSRDRRGFEQYF. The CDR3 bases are TGTGCCAGCAGCAGGGACAGGCGCGGTTTCGAGCAGTACTTC.